Given below is one TCR beta chain in context. The record originates from a study of blood T cell repertoires in COVID-19. V was pared by 5 bases and J by 6 bases, with 11 bases between. Germline CDR1 SGHVS, CDR2 FNYEAQ. This CDR3 is 13 amino acids long. The repertoire was sequenced with immunoSEQ multiplex PCR; TCRdb's copy has only in-frame clones and lacks some. The table records 200,000 or so clones, approximately 86% of them present only once. The chain has TRBV7-6 and TRBJ2-1; no firm D call. Material for sequencing was peripheral blood. This receptor was obtained from a man in his 70s with active or convalescent COVID-19. CDR3 DNA sequence: TGTGCCAGCAGCAAACCTCCCGGCAATGAGCAGTTCTTC. Translating gives CASSKPPGNEQFF.